These 14 T cell receptor beta chains were sequenced from one sample in a study of T-cell memory formation after mild COVID-19 (dated by TCRdb to about 2021). The library was built by means of 5' RACE. The instrument given in TCRdb is Illumina NovaSeq 6000. TCRdb handled the public reads itself, with Q25 trimming in fastp and clone calling in MiXCR, and kept productive beta chains. Each entry merges the rows of one CDR3 protein and shows their most common DNA and genes. This sample comprises fewer than 450,000 distinct CDR3 sequences, roughly a quarter of them detected only once. The top ten clonotypes cover around 8.1% of the sample. The sample comprised PBMCs or a T cell subset sorted from them (not recorded which). Receptor source: an adult woman who had mild COVID-19 (a few samples of this study predate the infection). The sample titles of this study are shuffled in the database, so cell type and time point are left out; the donor was told from shared clones.

The V call is TRBV15, the J call TRBJ2-3, with a possible D match to TRBD2 (6 bases). Trimming removed 3 bases from V and 6 bases from J, with 16 bases in between. The CDR3 runs to 15 residues. CDR1 and CDR2 (germline): LNHNV, YYDKDF (reference sequence). The CDR3 region is CATSRRGGRGDTQYF. DNA of the CDR3: TGTGCCACCAGCAGGAGAGGAGGGAGAGGTGATACGCAGTATTTT.

The chain uses TRBV6-6 and TRBJ1-1; no clear D. V dropped 2 bases and J dropped 4 bases, with 11 bases sitting between them. The CDR3 has 14 residues. Germline V lookup: CDR1 MNHNY, CDR2 SVGAGI (reference sequence). Written as DNA, the CDR3 is TGTGCCAGCAGTTACGTCCCCGGTCCCACTGAAGCTTTCTTT. It is translated as CASSYVPGPTEAFF.

Only a few counts were recorded for this clonotype. The chain is built from TRBV7-9 and TRBJ2-1, with 12 bases aligning to TRBD2. CDR1 and CDR2 from the germline V gene are SEHNR and FQNEAQ (reference sequence). The CDR3 sequence is 17 residues long. V lost 5 bases, J lost 0 bases, and 5 bases stayed unmatched. CDR3 in amino acids: CASSQLAGGRSYNEQFF. As DNA, the CDR3 is TGTGCCAGCAGCCAACTAGCGGGGGGACGCTCCTACAATGAGCAGTTCTTC.

The sample holds a few counts of this clonotype. This chain links TRBV29-1 with TRBJ2-3; TRBD2 matches at 11 bases. Germline values: CDR1 SQVTM, CDR2 ANQGSEA. This CDR3 has 16 residues. V was clipped by 6 bases and J by 5 bases; unmatched bases: 13. This CDR3 is CSVAPGLAESRDTQYF. CDR3 bases: TGCAGCGTGGCCCCGGGACTAGCGGAGAGTCGAGATACGCAGTATTTT.

This clonotype has a count of ten or more. J is TRBJ2-7 and V is TRBV20-1; 13 bases align to TRBD2. The germline V gene has CDR1 DFQATT and CDR2 SNEGSKA (reference sequence). The CDR3 runs to 14 residues. The V gene end was trimmed by 7 bases and the J gene end by 2 bases; junction bases not matched to a gene: 5. This CDR3 is CSGLAGGGTYEQYF. For the CDR3, the DNA is TGCAGTGGACTAGCGGGAGGCGGCACCTACGAGCAGTACTTC.

This rearrangement joins TRBV7-2 to TRBJ1-1; D is uncertain. CDR3 length: 14 residues. Germline V gene data show CDR1 as SGHTA and CDR2 as FQGNSA. The V gene lost 2 bases and the J gene lost 0 bases, with 7 bases spanning the gap. The CDR3: CASSLLRVNTEAFF. The CDR3 bases are TGTGCCAGCAGCTTACTCCGGGTGAACACTGAAGCTTTCTTT.

This clonotype was detected only a few times. The rearrangement links TRBV5-1 to TRBJ2-7, with 9 bases fitting TRBD1. Unmatched junction bases numbered 10, after V lost 7 bases and J lost 5 bases. CDR1 SGHRS and CDR2 YFSETQ come from the germline V gene. The CDR3 covers 14 residues. CDR3 DNA: TGCGCCAGCCGGGATCCGACAGGGGGGAACGAGCAGTACTTC. Its protein product is CASRDPTGGNEQYF.

The rearrangement links TRBV24-1 to TRBJ1-2, with D tentatively TRBD1 (6 bases). Germline values: CDR1 KGHDR, CDR2 SFDVKD. Trimming cost V 0 bases and J 8 bases, with 12 bases left between them. This CDR3 region has 14 residues. The CDR3 protein is CATSDLTGRQGYTF. CDR3 sequence (DNA): TGTGCCACCAGTGATTTGACAGGGAGGCAGGGCTACACCTTC.

This clonotype was counted only a few times. This chain connects TRBV10-3 to TRBJ2-7; 7 positions agree with TRBD2. Germline CDR1 and CDR2: ENHRY and SYGVKD. The ends lost 3 bases at V and 3 bases at J; junction bases unmatched: 14. The CDR3 has 17 amino acids. The CDR3 DNA reads as TGTGCCATCAGTGATTCACCTGGGGTACGCGGGGGCTACGAGCAGTACTTC. Its translation is CAISDSPGVRGGYEQYF.

The J gene is TRBJ2-7, the V gene TRBV12-3 or TRBV12-4; possibly TRBD2 for D (5 bases). This CDR3 comprises 15 residues. Trimming left V 3 bases short and J 5 bases short, with 17 bases between. CDR3 region: CASSLGHGNVNEQYF. The CDR3 bases are TGTGCCAGCAGTTTGGGTCACGGGAATGTTAACGAGCAGTACTTC.

The chain carries TRBV7-2 and TRBJ2-7, with D hard to call. V was pared by 2 bases and J by 7 bases, with 12 bases between. CDR3 size: 13 residues. Germline CDR1 is SGHTA and CDR2 is FQGNSA. CDR3 coding DNA: TGTGCCAGCAGCTTATCAGGTTTGGGGGAGCAGTACTTC. Translated: CASSLSGLGEQYF.

The genes are TRBV11-3 and TRBJ1-2; tentative D call: TRBD1 (6 bases). Trimming removed 0 bases from V and 4 bases from J, with 15 bases in between. The CDR3 consists of 16 residues. Germline V lookup: CDR1 SGHNT, CDR2 YENEEA. Here the CDR3 DNA reads TGTGCCAGCAGCTTAGACGACAGGTGGTGGTCCTATGGCTACACCTTC. Its protein is CASSLDDRWWSYGYTF. The complete variable domain, with remaining parts taken from reference TRBV11-3 and TRBJ1-2, reads EAGVVQSPRYKIIEKKQPVAFWCNPISGHNTLYWYLQNLGQGPELLIRYENEEAVDDSQLPKDRFSAERLKGVDSTLKIQPAELGDSAVYLCASSLDDRWWSYGYTFGSGTRLTVV.

V is TRBV5-6 and J is TRBJ1-2; D gene ambiguous. The CDR3 has 15 amino acids. Trimming stripped 0 bases from V and 3 bases from J, with 12 bases between. Germline V gives CDR1 SGHDT, CDR2 YYEEEE. The CDR3 DNA reads TGTGCCAGCAGCTTGGGAGGCCAGGACTACTATGGCTACACCTTC. This gives the protein CASSLGGQDYYGYTF.

The chain uses TRBV7-9 and TRBJ2-3; no definite D call. Trimming took 1 base from V and 5 from J, leaving 13 bases between them. This CDR3 has 15 amino acids. CDR1 and CDR2 (germline): SEHNR, FQNEAQ (reference sequence). The CDR3 DNA sequence: TGTGCCAGCAGCTTAGGGCGTCGACCTGGAGATACGCAGTATTTT. This translates into CASSLGRRPGDTQYF.